The source of this T cell receptor beta chain is a study of blood T cell repertoires in COVID-19. In the study overall: Some COVID-19 samples were acute and others convalescent; all came from the United States, Italy and Spain. In each case, the material was cDNA or gDNA derived from T cells, B-cell-depleted T cells, or PBMCs.

In the source study's methods: Amplification of reference gene primers provided the estimated nucleated cell counts. The protocol was immunoSEQ multiplex PCR, while the TCRdb copy is restricted to in-frame clones and leaves out a portion. V, J and clone size derive from that table, while D and trimming were established from the DNA sequence. Counted here are approximately 360,000 clones, nearly 90% occurring once; the ten biggest clones make up about 6.8%. In germline, CDR1 is LGHDT, CDR2 YNNKEL (reference sequence). The V gene end was trimmed by 4 bases and the J gene end by 0 bases; junction bases not matched to a gene: 2. The CDR3 spans 16 residues.

The source material was peripheral blood. This sequence joins TRBV3-1 (or the pseudogene TRBV3-2) and TRBJ2-6; 8 bases are a match to TRBD2. This sequence originates from a man in his late teens or twenties with active or convalescent COVID-19. CDR3 loop: CASSPREGSGANVLTF. In nucleotides, the CDR3 is TGTGCCAGCAGCCCTCGGGAGGGCTCTGGGGCCAACGTCCTGACTTTC.